This T cell receptor beta chain was recorded in a study of OX40 agonist ivuxolimab in advanced cancers. Exclusion applied to patients with autoimmune disease history or systemic immunosuppression. The CDR3 has 14 residues. V gave up 2 bases and J gave up 5 bases, with 10 bases separating them. Germline V gives CDR1 MGHDK, CDR2 SYGVNS. Method: immunoSEQ multiplex PCR; TCRdb's copy keeps in-frame clones and lacks some. The sample contains roughly 27,000 clones, 65% to 90% of which appear only once. This clone was seen repeatedly, ten times or more. The source was CD4+ or CD8+ T cells sorted from blood, collected in a trial of the OX40 agonist ivuxolimab. The chain joins TRBV25-1 to TRBJ1-5; possibly TRBD1 for D (6 bases). This receptor was taken from an adult with an advanced solid tumor such as melanoma, head and neck, liver or kidney cancer. The CDR3 here is CASSEQGPDQPQHF. CDR3 DNA: TGTGCCAGCAGTGAACAGGGGCCCGATCAGCCCCAGCATTTT.